This T cell receptor (beta chain) came from a study of cytomegalovirus exposure and HLA in healthy donors. The primer mix had 60 Vbeta and 13 Jbeta primers. TCRdb's copy holds only in-frame clones and misses some; the assay was immunoSEQ multiplex PCR. Of about 180,000 clones detected, approximately 84% appear once; the ten largest clones hold more than 1.1%. General study results and limits: Analysis performed later found roughly 18,000 TCR beta sequences associated with HLA alleles at 0.05 false discovery rate.

Only one count was recorded for this clone. Its antigen is as yet unknown. The germline CDR1 and CDR2 sequences are SGHTA and FQGNSA. The CDR3 is 14 residues long. Trimming at V came to 3 bases and at J to 3 bases, leaving 4 bases not matched to a gene. Source material: PBMCs. The source of this sequence is a girl aged 10 to 17 in good health and CMV-seropositive. J is TRBJ1-1 and V is TRBV7-2, with 7 bases fitting TRBD1. CDR3 bases: TGTGCCAGCAGCTTCCGGGACAGTTACACTGAAGCTTTCTTT. As protein: CASSFRDSYTEAFF.